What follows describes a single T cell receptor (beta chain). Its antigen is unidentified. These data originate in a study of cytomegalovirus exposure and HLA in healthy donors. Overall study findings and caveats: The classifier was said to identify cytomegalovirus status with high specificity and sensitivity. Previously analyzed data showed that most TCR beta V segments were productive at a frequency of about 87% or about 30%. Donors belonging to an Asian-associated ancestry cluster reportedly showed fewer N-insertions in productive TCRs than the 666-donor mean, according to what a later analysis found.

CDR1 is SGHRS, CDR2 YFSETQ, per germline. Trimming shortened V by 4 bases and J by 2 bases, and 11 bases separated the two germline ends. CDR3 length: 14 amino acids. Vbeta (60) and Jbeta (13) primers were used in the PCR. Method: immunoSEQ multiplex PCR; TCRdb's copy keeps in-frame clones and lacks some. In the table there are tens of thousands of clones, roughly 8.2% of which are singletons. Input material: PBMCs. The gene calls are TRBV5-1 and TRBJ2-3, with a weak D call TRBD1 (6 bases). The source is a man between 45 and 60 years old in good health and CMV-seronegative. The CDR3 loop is CASSLRTDTDTQYF. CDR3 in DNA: TGCGCCAGCAGCCTCAGGACAGACACAGATACGCAGTATTTT.